One T cell receptor (beta chain) is described in this entry. For TCRbeta, the library was prepared with unique molecular identifiers. One entry per CDR3 protein results from TCRdb running MiXCR on the PCR reads. The sample records 500,000 to 600,000 distinct CDR3 sequences, around 20% being singletons. The CDR3 sequence is 21 residues long. The ends were cut back, 1 base at V and 2 bases at J, with 29 bases in the middle. Germline loops: CDR1 LNHDA, CDR2 SQIVND (reference sequence). The data derive from a study of T-cell reconstitution after alpha-beta-depleted transplantation in children. The receptor comes from a human donor who donated a stem cell graft to a child with acute lymphoblastic leukemia. The chain links TRBV19 to TRBJ1-1, with D maybe TRBD1 (5 bases). The sequencing used PBMCs from the stem cell graft donor, collected from the stem cell graft. The CDR3, as DNA: TGTGCCAGTAGTATAGTCGGGGTCACACCGGGACTTAGGAAGCTTAACACTGAAGCTTTCTTT. Translation: CASSIVGVTPGLRKLNTEAFF.